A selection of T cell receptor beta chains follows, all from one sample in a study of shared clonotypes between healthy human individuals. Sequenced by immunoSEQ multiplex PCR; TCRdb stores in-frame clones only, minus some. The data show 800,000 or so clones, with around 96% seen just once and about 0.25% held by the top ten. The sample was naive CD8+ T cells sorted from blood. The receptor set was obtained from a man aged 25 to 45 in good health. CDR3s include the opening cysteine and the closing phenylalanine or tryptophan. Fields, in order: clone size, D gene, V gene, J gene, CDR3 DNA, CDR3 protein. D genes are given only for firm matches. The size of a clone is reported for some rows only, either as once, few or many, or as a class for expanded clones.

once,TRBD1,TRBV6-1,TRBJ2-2,TGTGCCAGCAGTCCAGGGGGACCCGGGGAGCTGTTTTTT,CASSPGGPGELFF
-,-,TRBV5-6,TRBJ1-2,TGTGCCAGCAGCTTCCCCGGGGATGGCTACACCTTC,CASSFPGDGYTF
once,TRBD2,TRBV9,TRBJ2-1,TGTGCCAGCAGCGTTGACCCCGGGACTAGCGGGAGGATATCCTACAATGAGCAGTTCTTC,CASSVDPGTSGRISYNEQFF
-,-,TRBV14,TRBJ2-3,TGTGCCAGCAGCCAAGTATCCCGGAGCGGACCGCGCACAGATACGCAGTATTTT,CASSQVSRSGPRTDTQYF
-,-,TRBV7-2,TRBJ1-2,TGTGCCAGCGGGATAACAGGGCGAATGGACTATGGCTACACCTTC,CASGITGRMDYGYTF
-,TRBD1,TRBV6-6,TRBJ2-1,TGTGCCAGCAGACCGACAGGGGGGTACAATGAGCAGTTCTTC,CASRPTGGYNEQFF
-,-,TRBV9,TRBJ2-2,TGTGCCAGCAGCGTAGCAGGGAACACCGGGGAGCTGTTTTTT,CASSVAGNTGELFF
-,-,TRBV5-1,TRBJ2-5,TGCGCCAGCAGCTTTAGCGGTCCCTGGGGGAAGACCCAGTACTTC,CASSFSGPWGKTQYF
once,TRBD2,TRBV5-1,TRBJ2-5,TGCGCCAGCAGCTTGGATAGCGGGAGTGACGAGACCCAGTACTTC,CASSLDSGSDETQYF
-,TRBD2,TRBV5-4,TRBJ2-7,TGTGCCAGCAGCTTGGCGGCGGGAGGCGCCTACGAGCAGTACTTC,CASSLAAGGAYEQYF
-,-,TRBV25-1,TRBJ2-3,TGTGCCAGCAGTGCCCTTAGCACAGATACGCAGTATTTT,CASSALSTDTQYF
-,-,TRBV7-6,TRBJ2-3,TGTGCCAGCAGCTTAGCGGGATCGGTGGATACGCAGTATTTT,CASSLAGSVDTQYF
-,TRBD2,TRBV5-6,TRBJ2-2,TGTGCCAGCAGCTTCTGGAAGCGGGAGGAGACGAACACCGGGGAGCTGTTTTTT,CASSFWKREETNTGELFF
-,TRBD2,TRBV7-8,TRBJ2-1,TGTGCCAGCAGCCCCTGGACTAGCGGGAGTGACGACAATGAGCAGTTCTTC,CASSPWTSGSDDNEQFF